This T cell receptor (beta chain) was documented in a study of T cell responses to AZD1222 COVID-19 vaccine. Germline V gene data show CDR1 as SGHRS and CDR2 as YFSETQ. This CDR3 is built from 15 residues. Germline trimming cut 0 bases from V and 7 bases from J; bases unmatched to any gene: 7. A remark on this clone: Its antigen remains unidentified.

Study-level points and caveats: Donors, mostly white British, included more females; clonal diversity was possibly underestimated. The peak T cell response came first, and repertoires were sampled only after it. The study found vaccine-associated CD4 TCRs spanning spike, dominant at 160-218 and 743-854. Variant regions that are unmutated are reportedly the target of nearly half of spike-specific TCRs.

Clones were sequenced by immunoSEQ multiplex PCR, and TCRdb holds only the in-frame ones, with some missing. The table has roughly 150,000 clones, 92% seen once. The starting material was peripheral blood, obtained 28 days after the second AZD1222 dose. This receptor was obtained from an adult who received the AZD1222 COVID-19 vaccine. The chain recombines TRBV5-1 with TRBJ1-1, with 9 bases lining up with TRBD1. The CDR3 bases are TGCGCCAGCAGCTTGGGTCTGGACAGGGGTAATGAAGCTTTCTTT. This codes for CASSLGLDRGNEAFF.